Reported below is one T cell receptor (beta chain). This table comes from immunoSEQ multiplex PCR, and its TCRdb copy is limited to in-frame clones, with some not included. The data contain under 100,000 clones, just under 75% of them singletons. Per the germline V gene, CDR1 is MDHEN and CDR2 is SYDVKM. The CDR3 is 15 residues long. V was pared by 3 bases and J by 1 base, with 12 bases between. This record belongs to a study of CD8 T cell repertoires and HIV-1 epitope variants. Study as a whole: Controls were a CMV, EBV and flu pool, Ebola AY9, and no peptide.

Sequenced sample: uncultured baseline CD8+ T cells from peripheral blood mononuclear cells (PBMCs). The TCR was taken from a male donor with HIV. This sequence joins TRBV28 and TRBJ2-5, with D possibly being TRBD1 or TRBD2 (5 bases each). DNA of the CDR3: TGTGCCAGCAGTTTCGGGACGGCGCTCCAAGAGACCCAGTACTTC. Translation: CASSFGTALQETQYF.